These T cell receptor beta chains were read from a single sample in a study of T cell repertoires in aging, cancer and after chemotherapy. TCRdb re-called the multiplex PCR reads through MiXCR, storing one row per CDR3 protein. The data contain around 440 distinct CDR3 sequences, roughly 58% of them seen just once; the ten biggest clones take up around two thirds. The sample taken for sequencing was blood. These receptor sequences come from a human donor with a blood cancer. The CDR3 runs from the conserved cysteine through the conserved F or W. The order of the fields is D gene, clone size, J gene, V gene, CDR3 DNA, CDR3 protein. D genes are given only for firm matches. Rows may omit the clone size; those that give it use once, few, many or a size class.

>-|few|TRBJ1-2|TRBV19
TGTGCCAGTAGGCTTTTCGATGGGAGTAACTATGGCTACACCTTC
CASRLFDGSNYGYTF
>TRBD2|-|TRBJ2-2|TRBV29-1
TGCAGCGTTGAAGTAAGAGGCGGGGGGGCCATCACCGGGGAGCTGTTTTTT
CSVEVRGGGAITGELFF
>-|large|TRBJ2-1|TRBV5-1
TGCGCCAGCAGCTTGACAGGACTCAATGAGCAGTTCTTC
CASSLTGLNEQFF
>TRBD1|large|TRBJ1-2|TRBV18
TGTGCCAGCTCACCAGACAGGGTGGTAGGCTACACCTTC
CASSPDRVVGYTF
>TRBD1|-|TRBJ1-1|TRBV11-2
TGTGCCAGCAGCTTAGGACAGGGAAGTGAAGCTTTCTTT
CASSLGQGSEAFF
>-|-|TRBJ2-2|TRBV12-3/TRBV12-4
TGTGCCAGCAGCCTCGGCCGGGGCACCGGGGAGCTGTTTTTT
CASSLGRGTGELFF
>TRBD2|once|TRBJ2-7|TRBV15
TGTGCCACCAGCAGAGATCCCGGACTAGCGGGAGGCTACGAGCAGTACTTC
CATSRDPGLAGGYEQYF
>-|-|TRBJ1-5|TRBV5-6
TGTGCCAGCAGCTTGATCAGCCCCCAGTGGGGGGCTAGGCAGCCCCAGCATTTT
CASSLISPQWGARQPQHF
>TRBD2|large|TRBJ2-7|TRBV6-2/TRBV6-3
TGTGCCAGCAGTTGGACTAGCGGGAGTCTCTATTCGGGCGAGCAGTACTTC
CASSWTSGSLYSGEQYF
>-|medium-sized|TRBJ1-5|TRBV20-1
TGCAGTGCTAGAAAACAGCAATTTCAGCCCCAGCATTTT
CSARKQQFQPQHF
>TRBD2|-|TRBJ2-2|TRBV6-5
TGTGCCAGCACAGCAGTTCAGGGGACTAGCTTTTCCGGGGAGCTGTTTTTT
CASTAVQGTSFSGELFF
>-|-|TRBJ2-2|TRBV6-1
TGTGCCAGCAGGCAGGTCGGAACCGGGGAGCTGTTTTTT
CASRQVGTGELFF
>TRBD2|-|TRBJ2-3|TRBV5-5
TGTGCCAGCAGCTTGGAACTAGCGGGGAGCACAGATACGCAGTATTTT
CASSLELAGSTDTQYF
>-|-|TRBJ2-7|TRBV6-1
TGTGCCAGCAGTGAAGTTTGGAGCTACGAGCAGTACTTC
CASSEVWSYEQYF
>-|medium-sized|TRBJ1-3|TRBV6-5
TGTGCCAGCAGTTTACTCCCCAGGGCCGTCTCTGGAAACACCATATATTTT
CASSLLPRAVSGNTIYF
>-|few|TRBJ2-6|TRBV9
TGTGCCAGCAGCGGGGGGTGGGGGGTAACTGGGGCCAACGTCCTGACTTTC
CASSGGWGVTGANVLTF
>-|once|TRBJ1-5|TRBV12-5
TGTGCTAGTGGTGTACGGGTTAGCAATCAGCCCCAGCATTTT
CASGVRVSNQPQHF
>-|-|TRBJ2-1|TRBV29-1
TGCAGCGTTGATCTAGGGAAGGGTAACAATGAGCAGTTCTTC
CSVDLGKGNNEQFF
>TRBD1|-|TRBJ1-2|TRBV6-1
TGTGCCAGCACTCCATCGCAGGGGGACAACTATGGCTACACCTTC
CASTPSQGDNYGYTF
>TRBD1|-|TRBJ1-5|TRBV7-9
TGTGCCAGCAGCTCGACAGGGGCCGGAGATCAGCCCCAGCATTTT
CASSSTGAGDQPQHF
>-|medium-sized|TRBJ2-3|TRBV9
TGTGCCAGCAGCGTAGGGCAGACAGATACGCAGTATTTT
CASSVGQTDTQYF
>-|-|TRBJ2-1|TRBV29-1
TGCAGCGTTGAAGCCACAGGCAGGAGCTCCTACAATGAGCAGTTCTTC
CSVEATGRSSYNEQFF
>-|-|TRBJ1-4|TRBV20-1
TGCAGCGCCAAGGGTGAAAAACTGTTTTTT
CSAKGEKLFF
>TRBD2|-|TRBJ2-3|TRBV19
TGTGCCAGTACGGGTTCTGTCGGGGGGAACACAGATACGCAGTATTTT
CASTGSVGGNTDTQYF